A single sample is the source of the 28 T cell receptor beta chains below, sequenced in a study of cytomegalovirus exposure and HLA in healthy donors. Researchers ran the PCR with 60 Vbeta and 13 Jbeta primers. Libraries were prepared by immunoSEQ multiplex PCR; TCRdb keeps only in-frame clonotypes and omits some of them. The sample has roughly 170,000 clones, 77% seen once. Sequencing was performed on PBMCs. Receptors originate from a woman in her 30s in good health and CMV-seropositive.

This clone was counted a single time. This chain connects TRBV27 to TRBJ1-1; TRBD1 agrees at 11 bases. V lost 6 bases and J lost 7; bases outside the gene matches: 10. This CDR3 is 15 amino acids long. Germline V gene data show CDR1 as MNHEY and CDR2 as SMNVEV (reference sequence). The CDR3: CASRGQGVGAVEAFF. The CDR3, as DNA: TGTGCCAGCAGGGGACAGGGGGTCGGTGCGGTTGAAGCTTTCTTT.

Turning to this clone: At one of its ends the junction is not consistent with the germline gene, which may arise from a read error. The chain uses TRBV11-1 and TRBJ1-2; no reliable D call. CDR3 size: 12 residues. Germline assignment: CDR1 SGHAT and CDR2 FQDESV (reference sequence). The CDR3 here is CTSSFRNYGYTF. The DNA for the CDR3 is TGTACCAGCAGCTTCCGTAACTATGGCTACACCTTC.

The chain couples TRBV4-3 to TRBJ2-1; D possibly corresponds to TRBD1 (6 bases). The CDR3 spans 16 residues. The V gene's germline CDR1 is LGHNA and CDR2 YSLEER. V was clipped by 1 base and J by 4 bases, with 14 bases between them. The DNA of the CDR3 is TGCGCCAGCAGCCAAGCACAGGGCTGGAGTTACAATGAGCAGTTCTTC. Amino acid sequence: CASSQAQGWSYNEQFF.

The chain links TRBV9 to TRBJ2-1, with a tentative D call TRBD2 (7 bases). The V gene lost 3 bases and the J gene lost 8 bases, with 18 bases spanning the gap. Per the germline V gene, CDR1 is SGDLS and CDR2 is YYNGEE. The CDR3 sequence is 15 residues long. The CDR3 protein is CASSDRSQGRDEQFF. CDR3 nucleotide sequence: TGTGCCAGCAGCGATCGCTCCCAGGGGAGGGATGAGCAGTTCTTC.

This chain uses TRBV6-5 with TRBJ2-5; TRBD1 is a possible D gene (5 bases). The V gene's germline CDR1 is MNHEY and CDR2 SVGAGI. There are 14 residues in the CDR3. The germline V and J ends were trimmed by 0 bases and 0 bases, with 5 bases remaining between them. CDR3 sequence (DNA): TGTGCCAGCAGTTACTCGACAGACCAAGAGACCCAGTACTTC. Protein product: CASSYSTDQETQYF.

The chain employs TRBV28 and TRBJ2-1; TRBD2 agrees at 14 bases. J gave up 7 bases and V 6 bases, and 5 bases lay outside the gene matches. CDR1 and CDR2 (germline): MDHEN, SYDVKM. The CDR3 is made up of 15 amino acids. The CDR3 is CASSRGLAGANEQFF. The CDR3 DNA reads TGTGCCAGCAGCCGGGGACTAGCGGGAGCGAATGAGCAGTTCTTC.

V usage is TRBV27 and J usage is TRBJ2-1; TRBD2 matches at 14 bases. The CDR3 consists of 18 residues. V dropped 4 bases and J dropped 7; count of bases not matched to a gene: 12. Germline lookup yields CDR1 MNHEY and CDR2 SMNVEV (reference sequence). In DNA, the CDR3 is TGTGCCAGCAGTTACCTTTCGACTAGCGGGAGGGCGTTGAATGAGCAGTTCTTC. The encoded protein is CASSYLSTSGRALNEQFF.

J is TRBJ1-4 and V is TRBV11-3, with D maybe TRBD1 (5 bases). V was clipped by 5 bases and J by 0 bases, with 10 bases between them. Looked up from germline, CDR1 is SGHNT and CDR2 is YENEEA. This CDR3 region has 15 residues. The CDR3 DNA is TGTGCCAGCAGCCCCCGGGACTCAACTAATGAAAAACTGTTTTTT. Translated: CASSPRDSTNEKLFF. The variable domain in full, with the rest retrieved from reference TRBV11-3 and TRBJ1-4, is EAGVVQSPRYKIIEKKQPVAFWCNPISGHNTLYWYLQNLGQGPELLIRYENEEAVDDSQLPKDRFSAERLKGVDSTLKIQPAELGDSAVYLCASSPRDSTNEKLFFGSGTQLSVL.

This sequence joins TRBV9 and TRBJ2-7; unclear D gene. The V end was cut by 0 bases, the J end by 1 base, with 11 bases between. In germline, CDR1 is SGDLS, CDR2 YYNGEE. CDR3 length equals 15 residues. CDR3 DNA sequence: TGTGCCAGCAGCGTAGTAGGAGACCCTTCCTACGAGCAGTACTTC. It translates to CASSVVGDPSYEQYF.

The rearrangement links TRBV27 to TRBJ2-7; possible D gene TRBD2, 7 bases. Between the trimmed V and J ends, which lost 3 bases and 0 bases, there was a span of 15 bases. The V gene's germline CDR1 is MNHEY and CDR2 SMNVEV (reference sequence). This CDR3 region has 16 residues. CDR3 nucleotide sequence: TGTGCCAGCAGTTTCCCTAGGGGGGGCGGCTCCTACGAGCAGTACTTC. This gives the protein CASSFPRGGGSYEQYF.

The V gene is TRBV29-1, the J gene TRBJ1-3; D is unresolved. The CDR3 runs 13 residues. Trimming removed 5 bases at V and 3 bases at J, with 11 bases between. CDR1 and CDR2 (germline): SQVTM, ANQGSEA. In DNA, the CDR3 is TGCAGCGTTCGCCCGTTCGGTGGAAACACCATATATTTT. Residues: CSVRPFGGNTIYF.

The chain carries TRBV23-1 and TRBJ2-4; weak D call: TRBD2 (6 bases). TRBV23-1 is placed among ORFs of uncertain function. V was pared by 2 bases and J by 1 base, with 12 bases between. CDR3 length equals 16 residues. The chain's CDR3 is CASSQGGENAKNIQYF. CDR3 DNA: TGCGCCAGCAGTCAAGGAGGGGAGAACGCCAAAAACATTCAGTACTTC.

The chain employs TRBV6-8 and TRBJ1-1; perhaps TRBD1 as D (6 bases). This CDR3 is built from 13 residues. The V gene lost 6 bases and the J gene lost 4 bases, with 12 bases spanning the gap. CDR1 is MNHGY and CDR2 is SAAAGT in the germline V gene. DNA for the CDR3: TGTGCCAGCAGAAACAGGGTGAGCACTGAAGCTTTCTTT. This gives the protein CASRNRVSTEAFF.

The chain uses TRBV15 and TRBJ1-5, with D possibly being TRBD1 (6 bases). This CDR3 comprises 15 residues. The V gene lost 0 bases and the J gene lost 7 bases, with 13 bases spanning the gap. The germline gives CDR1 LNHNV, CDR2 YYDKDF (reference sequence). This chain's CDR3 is CATSRDRRGGQPQHF. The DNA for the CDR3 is TGTGCCACCAGCAGAGATCGCAGGGGTGGCCAGCCCCAGCATTTT.

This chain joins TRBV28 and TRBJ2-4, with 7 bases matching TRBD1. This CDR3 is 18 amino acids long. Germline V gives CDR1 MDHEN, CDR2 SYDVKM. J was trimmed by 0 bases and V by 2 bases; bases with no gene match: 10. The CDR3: CASSLQGEPRVAKNIQYF. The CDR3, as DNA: TGTGCCAGCAGTTTACAGGGGGAGCCGAGGGTAGCCAAAAACATTCAGTACTTC. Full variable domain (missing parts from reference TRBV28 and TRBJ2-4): DVKVTQSSRYLVKRTGEKVFLECVQDMDHENMFWYRQDPGLGLRLIYFSYDVKMKEKGDIPEGYSVSREKKERFSLILESASTNQTSMYLCASSLQGEPRVAKNIQYFGAGTRLSVL.

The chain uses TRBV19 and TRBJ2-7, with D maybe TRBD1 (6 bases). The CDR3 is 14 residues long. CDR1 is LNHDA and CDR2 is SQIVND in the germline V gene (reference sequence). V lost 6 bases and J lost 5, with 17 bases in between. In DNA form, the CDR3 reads TGTGCCAGTAGCACCCCCGGGACACCCGACGAGCAGTACTTC. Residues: CASSTPGTPDEQYF. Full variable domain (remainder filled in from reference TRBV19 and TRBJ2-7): DGGITQSPKYLFRKEGQNVTLSCEQNLNHDAMYWYRQDPGQGLRLIYYSQIVNDFQKGDIAEGYSVSREKKESFPLTVTSAQKNPTAFYLCASSTPGTPDEQYFGPGTRLTVT.

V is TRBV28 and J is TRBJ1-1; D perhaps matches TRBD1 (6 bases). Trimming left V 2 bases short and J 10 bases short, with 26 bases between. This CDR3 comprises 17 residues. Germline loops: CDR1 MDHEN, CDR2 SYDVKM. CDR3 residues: CASSLGGITFSGGGAFF. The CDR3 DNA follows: TGTGCCAGCAGTTTAGGGGGCATTACGTTCTCGGGGGGCGGAGCTTTCTTT.

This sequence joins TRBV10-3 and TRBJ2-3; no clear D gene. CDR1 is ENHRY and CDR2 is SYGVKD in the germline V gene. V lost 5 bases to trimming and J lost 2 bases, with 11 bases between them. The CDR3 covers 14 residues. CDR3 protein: CAISRSENTDTQYF. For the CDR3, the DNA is TGTGCCATCAGTCGAAGCGAGAACACAGATACGCAGTATTTT.

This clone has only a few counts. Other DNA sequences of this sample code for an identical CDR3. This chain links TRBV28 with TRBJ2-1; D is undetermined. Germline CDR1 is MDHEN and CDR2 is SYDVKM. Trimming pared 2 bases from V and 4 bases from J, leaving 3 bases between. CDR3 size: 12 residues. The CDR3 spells CASSLEYNEQFF. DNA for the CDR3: TGTGCCAGCAGTTTAGAGTACAATGAGCAGTTCTTC.

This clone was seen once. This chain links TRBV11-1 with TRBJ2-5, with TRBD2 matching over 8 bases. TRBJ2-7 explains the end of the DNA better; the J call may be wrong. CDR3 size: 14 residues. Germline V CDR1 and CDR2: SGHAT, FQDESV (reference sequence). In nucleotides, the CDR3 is TGTGCCAGCAGCTTAACTATACTAGCGGTCGAGCAGTACTTC. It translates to CASSLTILAVEQYF.

This chain's CDR3 is CASSLETGVNGYTF. The CDR3 DNA reads TGCGCCAGCAGCTTGGAGACAGGGGTGAATGGCTACACCTTC. The chain recombines TRBV5-1 with TRBJ1-2; 8 bases map to TRBD1. Per germline, CDR1 SGHRS and CDR2 YFSETQ. The trim removed 0 bases at V and 6 bases at J, leaving 4 bases unmatched. CDR3 length: 14 residues. Complete variable domain (other parts from reference TRBV5-1 and TRBJ1-2): KAGVTQTPRYLIKTRGQQVTLSCSPISGHRSVSWYQQTPGQGLQFLFEYFSETQRNKGNFPGRFSGRQFSNSRSEMNVSTLELGDSALYLCASSLETGVNGYTFGSGTRLTVV.

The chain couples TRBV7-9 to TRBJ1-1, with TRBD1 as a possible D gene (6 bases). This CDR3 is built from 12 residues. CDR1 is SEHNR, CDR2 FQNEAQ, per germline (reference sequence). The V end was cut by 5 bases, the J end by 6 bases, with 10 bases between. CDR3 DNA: TGTGCCAGCAGCCTAGGGGGGGCTGAAGCTTTCTTT. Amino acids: CASSLGGAEAFF.

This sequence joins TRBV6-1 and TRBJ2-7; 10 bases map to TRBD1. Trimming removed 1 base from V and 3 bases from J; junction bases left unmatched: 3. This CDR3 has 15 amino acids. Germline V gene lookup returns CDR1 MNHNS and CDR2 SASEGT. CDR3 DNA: TGTGCCAGCAGTGAAGGACAGGGGGCAATCTACGAGCAGTACTTC. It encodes CASSEGQGAIYEQYF.

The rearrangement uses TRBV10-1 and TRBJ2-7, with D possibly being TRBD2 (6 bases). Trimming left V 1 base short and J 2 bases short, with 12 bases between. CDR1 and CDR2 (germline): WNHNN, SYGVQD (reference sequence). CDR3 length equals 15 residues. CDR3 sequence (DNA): TGCGCCAGCAGTGAGTTGGGGGGACCGACCTACGAGCAGTACTTC. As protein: CASSELGGPTYEQYF.

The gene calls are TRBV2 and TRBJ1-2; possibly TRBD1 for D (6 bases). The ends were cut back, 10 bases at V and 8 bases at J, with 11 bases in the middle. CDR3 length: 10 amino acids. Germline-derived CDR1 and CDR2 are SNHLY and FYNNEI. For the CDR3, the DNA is TGTGCCATTCCGGACAGCGGCTACACCTTC. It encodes CAIPDSGYTF.

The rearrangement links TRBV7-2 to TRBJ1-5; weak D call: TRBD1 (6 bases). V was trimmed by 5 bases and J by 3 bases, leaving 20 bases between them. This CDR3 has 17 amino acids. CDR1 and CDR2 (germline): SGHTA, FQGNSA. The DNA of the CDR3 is TGTGCCAGCAGCAATCACCCCGATACAGGGCCCAATCAGCCCCAGCATTTT. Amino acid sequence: CASSNHPDTGPNQPQHF.

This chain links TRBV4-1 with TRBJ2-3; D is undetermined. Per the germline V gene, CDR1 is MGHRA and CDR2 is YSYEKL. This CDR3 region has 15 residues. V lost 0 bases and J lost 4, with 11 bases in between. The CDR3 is CASSQDGRYPDTQYF. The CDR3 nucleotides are TGCGCCAGCAGCCAAGACGGCAGGTACCCAGATACGCAGTATTTT.

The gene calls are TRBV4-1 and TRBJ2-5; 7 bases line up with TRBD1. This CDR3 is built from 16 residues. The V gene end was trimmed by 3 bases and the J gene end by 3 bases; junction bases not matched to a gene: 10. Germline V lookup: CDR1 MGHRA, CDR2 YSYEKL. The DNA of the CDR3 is TGCGCCAGCAGCCAGCAATCGGACAGGAGAGAAGAGACCCAGTACTTC. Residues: CASSQQSDRREETQYF.